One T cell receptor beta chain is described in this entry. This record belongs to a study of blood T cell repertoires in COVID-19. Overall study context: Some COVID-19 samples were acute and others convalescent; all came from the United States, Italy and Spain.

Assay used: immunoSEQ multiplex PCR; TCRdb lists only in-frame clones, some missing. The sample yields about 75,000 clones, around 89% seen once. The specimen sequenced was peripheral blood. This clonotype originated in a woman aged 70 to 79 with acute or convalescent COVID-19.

In nucleotides, the CDR3 is TGTGCCAGCAAGGGGGGGGTGACTAGCACAGATACGCAGTATTTT. Residues: CASKGGVTSTDTQYF. The chain links TRBV27 to TRBJ2-3; TRBD2 is a possible D gene (7 bases). The CDR3 contains 15 residues. Germline V lookup: CDR1 MNHEY, CDR2 SMNVEV (reference sequence). V lost 7 bases and J 0 bases, leaving 14 bases between the germline ends.